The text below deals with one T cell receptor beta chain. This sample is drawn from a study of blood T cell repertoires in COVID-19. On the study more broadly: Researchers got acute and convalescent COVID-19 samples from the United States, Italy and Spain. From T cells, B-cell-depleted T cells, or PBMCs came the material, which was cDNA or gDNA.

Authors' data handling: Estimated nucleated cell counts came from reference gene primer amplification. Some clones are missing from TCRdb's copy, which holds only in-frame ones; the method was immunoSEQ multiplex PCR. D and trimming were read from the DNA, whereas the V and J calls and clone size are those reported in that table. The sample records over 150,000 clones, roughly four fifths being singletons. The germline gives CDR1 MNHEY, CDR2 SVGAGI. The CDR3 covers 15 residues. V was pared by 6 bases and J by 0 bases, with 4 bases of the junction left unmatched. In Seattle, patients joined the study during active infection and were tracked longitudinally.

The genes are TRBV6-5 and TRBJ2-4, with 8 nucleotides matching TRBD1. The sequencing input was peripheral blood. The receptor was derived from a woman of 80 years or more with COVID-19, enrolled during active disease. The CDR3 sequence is CASRSTGEAKNIQYF. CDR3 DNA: TGTGCCAGCAGGTCGACAGGGGAAGCCAAAAACATTCAGTACTTC.